Listed here are 27 T cell receptor beta chains from one sample, sequenced in a study of T cell clusters in autoimmune cytopenias. TRB rearrangements were amplified by touch-down multiplex PCR with mixed TRB-A/B primers. TCRdb processed the multiplex PCR reads again and assigns one entry to each CDR3 protein, with no DNA. This table holds more than 4,500 distinct CDR3 sequences. Each sample's input was roughly 250 ng genomic DNA, 30,000 to 45,000 genome equivalents. This sample also appeared in a second study, on T cell repertoires in aging, cancer and after chemotherapy.

Sequencing was performed on peripheral blood. Source of these receptors: a human donor in good health.

According to its frequency, this clonotype is medium-sized. The V gene is TRBV5-4, the J gene TRBJ2-1. This CDR3 has 13 residues. CDR1 and CDR2 (germline): SGHNT, YYREEE (reference sequence). CDR3: CASSLPGRNEQFF.

This clonotype is deemed medium-sized by its frequency. This CDR3 reads CASSGRGTNEKLFF. The chain employs TRBV6-5 and TRBJ1-4; TCRdb indicates TRBD1, and absent DNA this call remains unverified. The CDR3 sequence is 14 residues long. CDR1 and CDR2 from the germline V gene are MNHEY and SVGAGI.

This sequence joins TRBV5-5 and TRBJ1-5; absent DNA, TCRdb's TRBD1 call cannot be checked. Per the germline V gene, CDR1 is SGHKS and CDR2 is YYEKEE (reference sequence). The CDR3 spans 19 residues. The CDR3 protein is CASSLAPGQGASGNQPQHF.

The rearrangement links TRBV6-2 or TRBV6-3 to TRBJ2-5. Germline V gives CDR1 MNHEY, CDR2 SVGEGT. The CDR3 runs to 12 residues. The CDR3 loop is CASSRSQETQYF.

The chain uses TRBV11-1 and TRBJ2-2; the TCRdb call, TRBD1, lacks DNA for checking. Germline V CDR1 and CDR2: SGHAT, FQDESV (reference sequence). The CDR3 runs to 15 residues. The CDR3 is CASSLAAPNTGELFF.

This clonotype ranks as medium-sized in terms of frequency. The chain joins TRBV29-1 to TRBJ1-2; the TCRdb call, TRBD1, lacks DNA for checking. Germline V gene sequence: CDR1 SQVTM, CDR2 ANQGSEA. The CDR3 contains 16 residues. The CDR3 here is CSAKIGQGTRDYGYTF.

The chain employs TRBV5-1 and TRBJ1-1. In germline, CDR1 is SGHRS, CDR2 YFSETQ. The CDR3 loop spans 14 amino acids. The CDR3 loop is CASSSGQGNTEAFF.

This rearrangement joins TRBV27 to TRBJ1-6; TCRdb returns TRBD1, unconfirmable since there is no DNA. The CDR3 sequence is 15 residues long. Per germline, CDR1 MNHEY and CDR2 SMNVEV (reference sequence). CDR3 amino acids: CASSSSGFSNSPLHF.

In terms of frequency, this clonotype is medium-sized. The chain carries TRBV19 and TRBJ2-3; the D call of TRBD1 rests on TCRdb alone, since no DNA is present to check it. There are 14 residues in the CDR3. Germline CDR1 reads LNHDA; CDR2 reads SQIVND (reference sequence). This CDR3 is CASDKGAWADTQYF.

Here the CDR3 reads CASSYTGTGNQPQHF. The chain uses TRBV6-5 and TRBJ1-5; absent DNA, TCRdb's TRBD1 call cannot be checked. Germline CDR1 reads MNHEY; CDR2 reads SVGAGI. This CDR3 has 15 residues.

The V gene is TRBV20-1, the J gene TRBJ1-6; without DNA, the TCRdb call of TRBD1 cannot be checked. Germline CDR1 DFQATT, CDR2 SNEGSKA (reference sequence). CDR3 size: 18 residues. Here the CDR3 reads CSARAFPQGSSYNSPLHF.

The chain carries TRBV19 and TRBJ1-1. CDR3 size: 13 residues. CDR1 is LNHDA, CDR2 SQIVND, per germline (reference sequence). The CDR3 spells CASWDSGNTEAFF.

This clonotype registers medium-sized by frequency. The rearrangement uses TRBV29-1 and TRBJ2-7; TCRdb selects TRBD1, and the lack of DNA leaves this call unchecked. From germline, CDR1 is SQVTM and CDR2 ANQGSEA. CDR3 length equals 12 residues. The CDR3 sequence: CSVGGQFYEQYF.

The chain has TRBV6-2 or TRBV6-3 and TRBJ2-7. The CDR3 loop spans 13 amino acids. The V gene's germline CDR1 is MNHEY and CDR2 SVGEGT. The CDR3 here is CASNPTDTYEQYF.

The gene calls are TRBV11-3 and TRBJ2-7. This CDR3 comprises 14 residues. The germline CDR1 and CDR2 sequences are SGHNT and YENEEA. The CDR3 region is CASSLDPSSYEQYF.

This sequence joins TRBV4-2 and TRBJ2-3; TCRdb selects TRBD2, and the lack of DNA leaves this call unchecked. The germline V gene has CDR1 LGHNA and CDR2 YNFKEQ. The CDR3 has 16 amino acids. The CDR3 region is CASSQDSAGGPDTQYF.

The chain recombines TRBV12-3 or TRBV12-4 with TRBJ2-3. The CDR3 consists of 11 residues. The chain's CDR3 is CASSVTDTQYF.

The V gene is TRBV6-5, the J gene TRBJ1-1. The CDR3 extends over 13 amino acids. Germline CDR1 is MNHEY and CDR2 is SVGAGI. CDR3 region: CASSYWADTEAFF.

The chain has TRBV12-3 or TRBV12-4 and TRBJ1-2; the D gene TCRdb calls, TRBD1, cannot be checked with no DNA. The CDR3 sequence is 13 residues long. CDR3 residues: CASSISGTAGYTF.

Measured by frequency, this clonotype is large. V and J are TRBV29-1 and TRBJ2-3; TCRdb lists TRBD2, though no DNA is available to test this call. CDR1 and CDR2 from the germline V gene are SQVTM and ANQGSEA. This CDR3 is 14 amino acids long. CDR3: CSVSGGTNTDTQYF.

V and J are TRBV20-1 and TRBJ2-1. This CDR3 comprises 11 residues. Germline CDR1 reads DFQATT; CDR2 reads SNEGSKA (reference sequence). Here the CDR3 reads CSARTSNEQFF.

The CDR3 spells CAWTYTTSGTEAFF. V usage is TRBV30 and J usage is TRBJ1-1. This CDR3 region has 14 residues. Per the germline V gene, CDR1 is GTSNPN and CDR2 is SVGIG (reference sequence).

This chain links TRBV6-5 with TRBJ1-3; TCRdb's D gene call, TRBD1, goes unchecked for lack of DNA. The germline gives CDR1 MNHEY, CDR2 SVGAGI. The CDR3 extends over 15 amino acids. The CDR3: CASSPRQGSGNTIYF.

The genes are TRBV19 and TRBJ1-2; with no DNA, the TCRdb D assignment of TRBD1 cannot be verified. The CDR3 length is 14 residues. Germline loops: CDR1 LNHDA, CDR2 SQIVND (reference sequence). The CDR3 region is CASSVGQAYYGYTF.

This chain joins TRBV27 and TRBJ2-5; lacking DNA, the TRBD1 call made by TCRdb goes unchecked. Germline values: CDR1 MNHEY, CDR2 SMNVEV (reference sequence). The CDR3 spans 13 residues. CDR3 residues: CASSHGAWETQYF.

By frequency, this clonotype registers medium-sized. CDR3 residues: CASRQTAVNTEAFF. The chain employs TRBV6-5 and TRBJ1-1; TCRdb's D call, TRBD1, is unchecked because there is no DNA. Germline V gene sequence: CDR1 MNHEY, CDR2 SVGAGI. The CDR3 extends over 14 amino acids.

This clonotype counts as medium-sized (0.01 to 0.1%) by frequency. The CDR3 reads CASSYAGGLREQYF. The chain uses TRBV6-5 and TRBJ2-7; TCRdb indicates TRBD2, and absent DNA this call remains unverified. Germline loops: CDR1 MNHEY, CDR2 SVGAGI. The CDR3 covers 14 residues.